The 28 T cell receptor beta chains given below trace back to one sample, sequenced in a study of blood T cell repertoires in COVID-19. This table comes from immunoSEQ multiplex PCR, and its TCRdb copy is limited to in-frame clones, with some not included. The sample consists of over 150,000 clones, roughly 84% of them appearing once. Sequencing was done on a sample of peripheral blood. The source is a human donor in a cohort sampled during active COVID-19.

This clone was picked up one time. The chain joins TRBV5-5 to TRBJ1-5; D may be TRBD1 (5 bases). CDR1 and CDR2 from the germline V gene are SGHKS and YYEKEE (reference sequence). V was pared by 7 bases and J by 3 bases, with 11 bases between. The CDR3 is 13 amino acids. CDR3 protein: CASAYRNNQPQHF. Written as DNA, the CDR3 is TGTGCCAGCGCTTACAGGAACAATCAGCCCCAGCATTTT.

This clone appeared many times. The V gene is TRBV24-1, the J gene TRBJ1-1; D is possibly TRBD1 (6 bases). There are 14 residues in the CDR3. Germline V gene lookup returns CDR1 KGHDR and CDR2 SFDVKD. Trimming left V 2 bases short and J 10 bases short, with 16 bases between. The CDR3 DNA follows: TGTGCCACCAGTGATTACCTACAGGGCGGAGGAGCTTTCTTT. Protein: CATSDYLQGGGAFF.

The chain is built from TRBV30 and TRBJ1-2; D gene unclear. This CDR3 region has 14 residues. Germline lookup yields CDR1 GTSNPN and CDR2 SVGIG (reference sequence). V lost 6 bases and J 4 bases, leaving 18 bases between the germline ends. The CDR3 sequence: CACSSGVTIYGYTF. CDR3 nucleotides: TGTGCCTGTAGTAGCGGGGTGACAATCTATGGCTACACCTTC.

This clone has just a few counts. The gene calls are TRBV4-1 and TRBJ1-1; D is uncertain. With 1 base removed from V and 1 base from J, the gap between germline ends came to 7 bases. The CDR3 consists of 14 residues. Germline V gene sequence: CDR1 MGHRA, CDR2 YSYEKL. In nucleotides, the CDR3 is TGCGCCAGCAGCCAAGTTGGGAGGAACACTGAAGCTTTCTTT. It translates to CASSQVGRNTEAFF.

This clone was counted ten times or more. The chain couples TRBV28 to TRBJ2-7, with 7 bases that match TRBD1. The CDR3 runs 15 residues. After removal of 3 bases from V and 0 bases from J, the junction contained 5 bases not matched to a gene. The germline CDR1 and CDR2 sequences are MDHEN and SYDVKM. CDR3 region: CASSLRTGISYEQYF. In DNA, the CDR3 is TGTGCCAGCAGTTTGAGGACAGGAATCTCCTACGAGCAGTACTTC.

This chain uses TRBV5-1 with TRBJ2-7, with a tentative D call TRBD1 (5 bases). The CDR3 is 14 amino acids. The V end lost 2 bases, the J end lost 2 bases, and 11 bases lay between the germline ends. Germline V gives CDR1 SGHRS, CDR2 YFSETQ. The DNA for the CDR3 is TGCGCCAGCAGCTTAGGCGACAGCACCTACGAGCAGTACTTC. Translation gives CASSLGDSTYEQYF. Variable domain in full (rest from reference TRBV5-1 and TRBJ2-7): KAGVTQTPRYLIKTRGQQVTLSCSPISGHRSVSWYQQTPGQGLQFLFEYFSETQRNKGNFPGRFSGRQFSNSRSEMNVSTLELGDSALYLCASSLGDSTYEQYFGPGTRLTVT.

J is TRBJ2-7 and V is TRBV11-2; possible D gene TRBD1, 5 bases. V gave up 1 base and J gave up 2 bases, with 9 bases separating them. The CDR3 runs to 14 residues. Germline values: CDR1 SGHAT, CDR2 FQNNGV. The CDR3 DNA sequence: TGTGCCAGCAGCTTAGTCCAGGGAACCTACGAGCAGTACTTC. It specifies CASSLVQGTYEQYF.

This clone was observed a single time. V and J are TRBV18 and TRBJ1-1, with D unresolved. The CDR3 has 14 residues. V was pared by 6 bases and J by 1 base, with 12 bases between. Per the germline V gene, CDR1 is KGHSH and CDR2 is LQKENI. CDR3 nucleotide sequence: TGTGCCAGCTCGCGAGTAACGGGGAACACTGAAGCTTTCTTT. Translation gives CASSRVTGNTEAFF.

The V gene is TRBV28, the J gene TRBJ1-6; TRBD1 matches 10 bases. Germline values: CDR1 MDHEN, CDR2 SYDVKM. V gave up 3 bases and J gave up 10 bases; unmatched junction bases: 3. The CDR3 consists of 14 residues. The CDR3 is CASSFGTGASPLHF. The CDR3 DNA is TGTGCCAGCAGTTTTGGGACAGGGGCCTCACCCCTCCACTTT.

This rearrangement joins TRBV9 to TRBJ2-3; the match to TRBD1 covers 10 bases. The trim removed 3 bases at V and 5 bases at J, leaving 6 bases unmatched. The germline gives CDR1 SGDLS, CDR2 YYNGEE. This CDR3 region has 15 residues. The DNA for the CDR3 is TGTGCCAGCAGCGGCGACAGGGGGCCGGGAGATACGCAGTATTTT. It translates to CASSGDRGPGDTQYF. Complete variable domain (other parts from reference TRBV9 and TRBJ2-3): DSGVTQTPKHLITATGQRVTLRCSPRSGDLSVYWYQQSLDQGLQFLIQYYNGEERAKGNILERFSAQQFPDLHSELNLSSLELGDSALYFCASSGDRGPGDTQYFGPGTRLTVL.

V usage is TRBV7-9 and J usage is TRBJ2-7, with unresolved D. V dropped 5 bases and J dropped 1 base, with 12 bases sitting between them. The CDR3 is made up of 14 amino acids. Germline CDR1 is SEHNR and CDR2 is FQNEAQ (reference sequence). The CDR3: CASSLGLESYEQYF. The CDR3 DNA follows: TGTGCCAGCAGCCTCGGTCTCGAATCCTACGAGCAGTACTTC.

CDR3 loop: CASSLAGGGQPQHF. In nucleotides, the CDR3 is TGTGCCAGCAGCTTGGCGGGCGGGGGGCAGCCCCAGCATTTT. This sequence joins TRBV5-8 and TRBJ1-5; D may be TRBD1 (5 bases). Between the trimmed V and J ends, which lost 0 bases and 7 bases, there was a span of 11 bases. The CDR3 sequence is 14 residues long. The germline V gene encodes CDR1 SGHTS and CDR2 YDEGEE. The entire variable domain, with the rest obtained from reference TRBV5-8 and TRBJ1-5, is as follows: EAGVTQSPTHLIKTRGQQATLRCSPISGHTSVYWYQQALGLGLQFLLWYDEGEERNRGNFPPRFSGRQFPNYSSELNVNALELEDSALYLCASSLAGGGQPQHFGDGTRLSIL.

The chain couples TRBV7-2 to TRBJ2-1; a possible D gene is TRBD2 (6 bases). The germline V and J ends were trimmed by 6 bases and 8 bases, with 20 bases remaining between them. Germline lookup yields CDR1 SGHTA and CDR2 FQGNSA. The CDR3 covers 15 residues. CDR3 DNA sequence: TGTGCCAGCAGAACTGGCGGGACGATGGCCTATGAGCAGTTCTTC. The encoded protein is CASRTGGTMAYEQFF.

This clone appeared many times. The rearrangement joins TRBV7-2 to TRBJ2-1, with a tentative D call TRBD1 (5 bases). Germline assignment: CDR1 SGHTA and CDR2 FQGNSA. This CDR3 contains 15 residues. Trimming stripped 2 bases from V and 2 bases from J, with 10 bases between. The DNA of the CDR3 is TGTGCCAGCAGCTTAACAACAGGAGCCTACAATGAGCAGTTCTTC. The encoded protein is CASSLTTGAYNEQFF. Variable domain in full (rest from reference TRBV7-2 and TRBJ2-1): GAGVSQSPSNKVTEKGKDVELRCDPISGHTALYWYRQSLGQGLEFLIYFQGNSAPDKSGLPSDRFSAERTGGSVSTLTIQRTQQEDSAVYLCASSLTTGAYNEQFFGPGTRLTVL.

The chain combines TRBV2 with TRBJ2-7, with TRBD2 as a possible D gene (6 bases). The CDR3 is made up of 14 amino acids. V was pared by 8 bases and J by 0 bases, with 14 bases between. CDR1 and CDR2 (germline): SNHLY, FYNNEI. The CDR3 bases are TGTGCCAGCGCGGAGGGGACCGCCTCCTACGAGCAGTACTTC. Protein sequence: CASAEGTASYEQYF.

This chain links TRBV11-2 with TRBJ2-7; D perhaps matches TRBD2 (5 bases). Germline lookup yields CDR1 SGHAT and CDR2 FQNNGV. The CDR3 runs 14 residues. Deletions cut 1 base from V and 2 bases from J, with 9 bases between. In nucleotides, the CDR3 is TGTGCCAGCAGCTTAGGGACCGGGACCTACGAGCAGTACTTC. As protein: CASSLGTGTYEQYF.

This chain joins TRBV7-9 and TRBJ2-1; 8 bases match TRBD2. The J segment lost 1 base and the V segment lost 5 bases, leaving 4 bases of the junction unmatched. CDR3 length: 15 residues. Germline loops: CDR1 SEHNR, CDR2 FQNEAQ (reference sequence). The CDR3 DNA sequence: TGTGCCAGCAGCATGAGCGGGAGTTCCTACAATGAGCAGTTCTTC. It codes for CASSMSGSSYNEQFF.

The genes are TRBV18 and TRBJ2-5; tentative D call: TRBD2 (5 bases). Germline-derived CDR1 and CDR2 are KGHSH and LQKENI. V dropped 1 base and J dropped 5 bases, with 14 bases sitting between them. This CDR3 is built from 15 residues. The CDR3 DNA follows: TGTGCCAGCTCACCACTTGAGGGTCTAATGGAGACCCAGTACTTC. Amino acids: CASSPLEGLMETQYF.

V and J are TRBV7-8 and TRBJ1-3, with TRBD1 matching 7 bases. Losses at the gene ends were 5 bases for V and 0 bases for J; bases not matched to a gene: 4. The CDR3 has 15 residues. Germline-derived CDR1 and CDR2 are SGHVS and FQNEAQ. This CDR3 reads CASSDRVDSGNTIYF. CDR3 sequence (DNA): TGTGCCAGCAGCGACAGGGTAGACTCTGGAAACACCATATATTTT.

With regard to this clone: Different DNA sequences within this sample yield the same CDR3. The chain's CDR3 is CASSQDSPSGSSYEQYF. The DNA for the CDR3 is TGTGCCAGCAGCCAAGATTCTCCCAGCGGGAGCTCCTACGAGCAGTACTTC. V is TRBV4-2 and J is TRBJ2-7, with 8 bases lining up with TRBD2. The V and J ends lost 0 bases and 0 bases, in that order; junction bases with no gene match: 7. Germline values: CDR1 LGHNA, CDR2 YNFKEQ. The CDR3 has 17 amino acids.

The J gene is TRBJ2-1, the V gene TRBV27; 7 positions agree with TRBD1. J gave up 8 bases and V 2 bases, and 3 bases lay outside the gene matches. The CDR3 sequence is 13 residues long. CDR1 and CDR2 (germline): MNHEY, SMNVEV (reference sequence). The CDR3 loop is CASSLDRDDEQFF. CDR3 nucleotides: TGTGCCAGCAGTTTAGACAGGGACGATGAGCAGTTCTTC.

The chain links TRBV27 to TRBJ2-1; 9 bases are shared with TRBD1. Germline values: CDR1 MNHEY, CDR2 SMNVEV (reference sequence). V was pared by 1 base and J by 10 bases, with 8 bases of the junction left unmatched. This CDR3 contains 15 residues. The CDR3 coding sequence is TGTGCCAGCAGTTTATTCGGGGACAGGGCTAAAGAGCAGTTCTTC. This encodes CASSLFGDRAKEQFF.

The CDR3 region is CASSLALAGAGTGELFF. CDR3 coding DNA: TGCGCCAGCAGCTTGGCCCTAGCGGGAGCCGGGACCGGGGAGCTGTTTTTT. The rearrangement uses TRBV5-1 and TRBJ2-2; 10 bases are a match to TRBD2. Germline loops: CDR1 SGHRS, CDR2 YFSETQ. V gave up 0 bases and J gave up 5 bases; unmatched junction bases: 7. The CDR3 extends over 17 amino acids.

The gene calls are TRBV2 and TRBJ2-1; 11 bases match TRBD2. The V gene's germline CDR1 is SNHLY and CDR2 FYNNEI. The ends lost 4 bases at V and 9 bases at J; junction bases unmatched: 8. The CDR3 is made up of 15 amino acids. CDR3 amino acids: CASSALLAGVVEQFF. The DNA for the CDR3 is TGTGCCAGCAGTGCTCTACTAGCGGGAGTAGTTGAGCAGTTCTTC.

This clone was observed a few times. V gene TRBV30 combines with J gene TRBJ2-7; possibly TRBD1 for D (8 bases). The germline V and J ends were trimmed by 0 bases and 2 bases, with 14 bases remaining between them. Germline CDR1 is GTSNPN and CDR2 is SVGIG (reference sequence). The CDR3 is made up of 15 amino acids. The DNA of the CDR3 is TGTGCCTGGAGTGTACAGGGGGGGAGGGCCTACGAGCAGTACTTC. It yields the protein CAWSVQGGRAYEQYF.

This chain uses TRBV27 with TRBJ2-7; perhaps TRBD2 as D (6 bases). The CDR3 totals 13 residues. Per germline, CDR1 MNHEY and CDR2 SMNVEV (reference sequence). Trimming left V 4 bases short and J 3 bases short, with 10 bases between. The CDR3, as DNA: TGTGCCAGCAGTTCCGGGACTCACTACGAGCAGTACTTC. Amino acids: CASSSGTHYEQYF.

This clone came up a few times. This chain uses TRBV11-2 with TRBJ2-1; 7 nucleotides match TRBD2. V lost 5 bases and J lost 4; bases outside the gene matches: 8. CDR3 length: 15 amino acids. Germline V lookup: CDR1 SGHAT, CDR2 FQNNGV. This chain's CDR3 is CASSALSGPYNEQFF. The CDR3 region has the DNA TGTGCCAGCAGCGCCCTTAGCGGGCCTTACAATGAGCAGTTCTTC.

This clone was observed a handful of times. The chain uses TRBV5-8 and TRBJ1-5; perhaps TRBD1 as D (5 bases). V was clipped by 4 bases and J by 1 base, with 15 bases between them. The CDR3 is made up of 16 amino acids. Looked up from germline, CDR1 is SGHTS and CDR2 is YDEGEE. The CDR3 nucleotides read TGTGCCAGCAGCAAAGGGGATTTTAGAAGCAATCAGCCCCAGCATTTT. Translation gives CASSKGDFRSNQPQHF.